The 22 T cell receptor beta chains presented below share a single source sample, sequenced in a study of beta chain features in type 1 diabetes. Reverse transcribing all isolated RNA meant expressed TCRB transcripts were sequenced. Data came from immunoSEQ multiplex PCR; TCRdb stores just in-frame clones and leaves some out. The data show about 340,000 clones, roughly 14% seen once. Regarding the study as a whole: Shortening that was moderate but significant affected the TCRB CDR3s of Type 1 diabetes patients in all four CD4+ subsets.

For these TCRs, the target antigens are not known. Sequencing was done on a sample of naive CD4+ T cells from blood. The receptors stem from a woman aged 18-30 years with type 1 diabetes.

The V gene is TRBV4-3, the J gene TRBJ1-2; a possible D gene is TRBD1 (6 bases). CDR3 length: 13 residues. The V end was cut by 4 bases, the J end by 0 bases, with 6 bases between. Germline V lookup: CDR1 LGHNA, CDR2 YSLEER. DNA of the CDR3: TGCGCCAGCAGCCGGGACACTAACTATGGCTACACCTTC. Protein: CASSRDTNYGYTF.

The CDR3 here is CASRTSATSSYEQYF. In DNA form, the CDR3 reads TGTGCCAGCAGGACTAGCGCTACAAGCTCCTACGAGCAGTACTTC. The V call is TRBV28, the J call TRBJ2-7; TRBD2 aligns across 8 bases. Germline V gene data show CDR1 as MDHEN and CDR2 as SYDVKM. The CDR3 contains 15 residues. V shed 6 bases and J 0 bases; nucleotides not matched to a gene: 7.

This clone appeared a few times. The rearrangement joins TRBV6-1 to TRBJ2-5, with 8 bases matching TRBD2. CDR3 length: 16 amino acids. The germline CDR1 and CDR2 sequences are MNHNS and SASEGT. V lost 2 bases to trimming and J lost 1 base; unmatched junction nucleotides: 6. Written as DNA, the CDR3 is TGTGCCAGCAGTGAACAGCTAGCGGGTCCCCAAGAGACCCAGTACTTC. Residues: CASSEQLAGPQETQYF.

This clone showed up just a few times. The chain combines TRBV28 with TRBJ2-7, with TRBD2 identical over 9 bases. CDR1 and CDR2 (germline): MDHEN, SYDVKM. The CDR3 covers 14 residues. The trim removed 6 bases at V and 2 bases at J, leaving 5 bases unmatched. Written as DNA, the CDR3 is TGTGCCAGCAGGGGTGGACTAGCGCCCTACGAGCAGTACTTC. Translation gives CASRGGLAPYEQYF.

There are a few counts of this clone. The genes are TRBV23-1 and TRBJ2-3, with D perhaps TRBD1 (5 bases). TRBV23-1 is assigned to the ORF class and has an uncertain function. This CDR3 spans 15 amino acids. Trimming stripped 4 bases from V and 5 bases from J, with 16 bases between. The CDR3 protein is CASSPRQLNLDTQYF. The CDR3 DNA follows: TGCGCCAGCAGTCCCCGACAGTTGAATCTAGATACGCAGTATTTT.

The sample holds a few counts of this clone. The chain joins TRBV28 to TRBJ1-5; 7 positions match TRBD1. Germline CDR1 and CDR2: MDHEN and SYDVKM. The CDR3 loop spans 15 amino acids. The ends lost 4 bases at V and 2 bases at J; junction bases unmatched: 5. The DNA of the CDR3 is TGTGCCAGCAGTTACGGAGGGGGCGGCAATCAGCCCCAGCATTTT. This encodes CASSYGGGGNQPQHF.

This clone was recorded a few times. The V gene is TRBV28, the J gene TRBJ2-2; 8 bases fit TRBD2. With 7 bases clipped from V and 7 bases from J, the junction kept 8 bases outside the gene matches. CDR1 MDHEN and CDR2 SYDVKM come from the germline V gene. The CDR3 is 14 residues long. CDR3 sequence: CASIPSGGLGELFF. CDR3 bases: TGTGCCAGCATCCCCTCGGGGGGGCTCGGGGAGCTGTTTTTT.

V is TRBV7-8 and J is TRBJ2-7; D might be TRBD2 (5 bases). CDR3 length: 15 amino acids. V lost 4 bases, J lost 7 bases, and 20 bases lay in between. Per germline, CDR1 SGHVS and CDR2 FQNEAQ. The CDR3 here is CASSSPSISPGEQYF. The CDR3 DNA reads TGTGCCAGCAGCTCACCGTCCATTTCTCCGGGGGAGCAGTACTTC.

The table lists this clone with a few counts. This chain connects TRBV7-2 to TRBJ2-5; unclear D gene. The CDR3 runs to 14 residues. Germline CDR1 and CDR2: SGHTA and FQGNSA. The V end was cut by 5 bases, the J end by 1 base, with 11 bases between. Here the CDR3 DNA reads TGTGCCAGCAGCCCTAGGTACGGCCAAGAGACCCAGTACTTC. This encodes CASSPRYGQETQYF.

This chain uses TRBV19 with TRBJ1-5; D gene unclear. The CDR3 runs 15 residues. CDR1 and CDR2 from the germline V gene are LNHDA and SQIVND (reference sequence). V lost 3 bases, J lost 0 bases, and 9 bases lay in between. Here the CDR3 reads CASSIGSYSNQPQHF. CDR3 bases: TGTGCCAGTAGTATTGGTAGCTATAGCAATCAGCCCCAGCATTTT.

In its sample, this clone was seen a few times. This chain connects TRBV2 to TRBJ2-7; 7 bases are a match to TRBD2. Germline CDR1 and CDR2: SNHLY and FYNNEI. Trimming removed 7 bases from V and 0 bases from J; junction bases left unmatched: 3. The CDR3 is 13 amino acids. CDR3 sequence (DNA): TGTGCCAGCATACGCGGGAGCTCCTACGAGCAGTACTTC. Its translation: CASIRGSSYEQYF. Full variable domain (outside the CDR3, taken from reference TRBV2 and TRBJ2-7): EPEVTQTPSHQVTQMGQEVILRCVPISNHLYFYWYRQILGQKVEFLVSFYNNEISEKSEIFDDQFSVERPDGSNFTLKIRSTKLEDSAMYFCASIRGSSYEQYFGPGTRLTVT.

CDR3 amino acids: CASRELGGTGELFF. CDR3 sequence (DNA): TGTGCCAGTCGGGAACTTGGAGGGACCGGGGAGCTGTTTTTT. This rearrangement joins TRBV19 to TRBJ2-2; tentatively, D is TRBD2 (6 bases). CDR3 length: 14 residues. CDR1 and CDR2 from the germline V gene are LNHDA and SQIVND (reference sequence). V gave up 8 bases and J gave up 5 bases, with 15 bases separating them.

The V call is TRBV28, the J call TRBJ2-7, with 7 bases aligning to TRBD1. CDR1 MDHEN and CDR2 SYDVKM come from the germline V gene. This CDR3 has 12 amino acids. The V segment lost 7 bases and the J segment 6 bases; nucleotides outside the gene matches: 6. Here the CDR3 reads CASKGARAEQYF. CDR3 in DNA: TGTGCCAGCAAGGGGGCGCGGGCCGAGCAGTACTTC.

This clone was counted between two and nine times. V is TRBV7-2 and J is TRBJ2-7; D is possibly TRBD2 (5 bases). The V gene lost 5 bases and the J gene lost 6 bases, with 17 bases spanning the gap. The CDR3 sequence is 14 residues long. Germline V gives CDR1 SGHTA, CDR2 FQGNSA. The CDR3 protein is CASSQAGPGSEQYV. DNA of the CDR3: TGTGCCAGCAGCCAGGCCGGGCCGGGGAGCGAGCAGTACGTC.

The chain combines TRBV7-3 with TRBJ2-3; a possible D gene is TRBD2 (6 bases). The germline V gene encodes CDR1 SGHTA and CDR2 FQGTGA. The CDR3 has 16 residues. V was trimmed by 5 bases and J by 4 bases, leaving 19 bases between them. CDR3: CASSPRGGFGADTQYF. As DNA, the CDR3 is TGTGCCAGCAGCCCCCGGGGAGGATTCGGGGCAGATACGCAGTATTTT.

This clone has a handful of counts. The J gene is TRBJ2-5, the V gene TRBV7-9, with D perhaps TRBD1 (6 bases). CDR3 length: 18 residues. Trimming cost V 5 bases and J 0 bases, with 22 bases left between them. Germline V gene sequence: CDR1 SEHNR, CDR2 FQNEAQ (reference sequence). CDR3 in DNA: TGTGCCAGCAGCCATACCCCGCCTACAGGGACCTACCAAGAGACCCAGTACTTC. It translates to CASSHTPPTGTYQETQYF. Filled out from reference TRBV7-9 and TRBJ2-5, the complete variable domain reads DTGVSQNPRHKITKRGQNVTFRCDPISEHNRLYWYRQTLGQGPEFLTYFQNEAQLEKSRLLSDRFSAERPKGSFSTLEIQRTEQGDSAMYLCASSHTPPTGTYQETQYFGPGTRLLVL.

The sample holds a few counts of this clone. The chain joins TRBV18 to TRBJ1-1; 10 positions agree with TRBD1. The CDR3 spans 14 residues. The trim removed 4 bases at V and 1 base at J, leaving 0 bases unmatched. Germline CDR1 and CDR2: KGHSH and LQKENI. The CDR3 loop is CASSRQGANTEAFF. The CDR3 nucleotides read TGTGCCAGCTCACGACAGGGGGCGAACACTGAAGCTTTCTTT.

This clone was detected a few times. The V and J genes are TRBV7-2 and TRBJ2-5; 10 nucleotides match TRBD1. J was trimmed by 2 bases and V by 5 bases; bases with no gene match: 5. CDR3 length: 15 residues. Germline V gene data show CDR1 as SGHTA and CDR2 as FQGNSA. The CDR3 region is CASSRGQGRQETQYF. As DNA, the CDR3 is TGTGCCAGCAGCAGGGGACAGGGGCGTCAAGAGACCCAGTACTTC.

This chain connects TRBV27 to TRBJ2-7, with 10 nucleotides matching TRBD2. This CDR3 spans 16 amino acids. The germline V gene has CDR1 MNHEY and CDR2 SMNVEV (reference sequence). J lost 1 base, V lost 5 bases, and 8 bases had no gene match. CDR3 sequence (DNA): TGTGCCAGCAGTGCCCGGGGACTAGCGATTTCCTACGAGCAGTACTTC. It specifies CASSARGLAISYEQYF.

The genes are TRBV15 and TRBJ1-3; 11 positions agree with TRBD1. From germline, CDR1 is LNHNV and CDR2 YYDKDF (reference sequence). The CDR3 totals 16 residues. Unmatched junction bases numbered 2, after V lost 4 bases and J lost 0 bases. This chain's CDR3 is CATSTGQGVSGNTIYF. DNA for the CDR3: TGTGCCACCAGCACGGGACAGGGGGTCTCTGGAAACACCATATATTTT.

V gene TRBV30 combines with J gene TRBJ2-5, with 11 bases identical to TRBD2. The CDR3 runs 16 residues. With 1 base clipped from V and 5 bases from J, the junction kept 9 bases outside the gene matches. Germline-derived CDR1 and CDR2 are GTSNPN and SVGIG (reference sequence). For the CDR3, the DNA is TGTGCCTGGAGTGCCACGCCTAGCGGGAGGAGGGAGACCCAGTACTTC. It codes for CAWSATPSGRRETQYF. The full variable domain, completed using reference TRBV30 and TRBJ2-5, is SQTIHQWPATLVQPVGSPLSLECTVEGTSNPNLYWYRQAAGRGLQLLFYSVGIGQISSEVPQNLSASRPQDRQFILSSKKLLLSDSGFYLCAWSATPSGRRETQYFGPGTRLLVL.

This clone came up a few times. The J gene is TRBJ2-1, the V gene TRBV7-8; 9 bases are shared with TRBD2. The V gene end was trimmed by 1 base and the J gene end by 2 bases; junction bases not matched to a gene: 6. Germline-derived CDR1 and CDR2 are SGHVS and FQNEAQ. The length of the CDR3 is 17 residues. DNA for the CDR3: TGTGCCAGCAGCTTAGGACGACTAGCGGAGGCCTACAATGAGCAGTTCTTC. Amino acid sequence: CASSLGRLAEAYNEQFF.